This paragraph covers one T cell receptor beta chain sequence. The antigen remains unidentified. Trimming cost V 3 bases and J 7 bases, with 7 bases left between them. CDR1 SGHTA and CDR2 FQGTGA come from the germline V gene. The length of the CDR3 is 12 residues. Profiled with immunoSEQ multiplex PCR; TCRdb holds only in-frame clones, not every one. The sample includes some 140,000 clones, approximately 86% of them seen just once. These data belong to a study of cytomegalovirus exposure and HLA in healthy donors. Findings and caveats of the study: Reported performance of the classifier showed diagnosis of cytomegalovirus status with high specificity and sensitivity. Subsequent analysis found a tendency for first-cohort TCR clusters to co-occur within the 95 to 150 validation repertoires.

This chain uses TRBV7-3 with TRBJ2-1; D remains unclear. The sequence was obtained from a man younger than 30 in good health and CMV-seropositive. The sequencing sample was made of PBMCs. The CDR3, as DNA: TGTGCCAGCAGCTTTAGAGAAAATGAGCAGTTCTTC. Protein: CASSFRENEQFF.